This record concerns one T cell receptor beta chain sequence. Repertoires were generated with immunoSEQ multiplex PCR, while TCRdb's copy carries only in-frame clones and drops some. The sample records over a million clones, around 98.5% being singletons. The trim removed 5 bases at V and 5 bases at J, leaving 11 bases unmatched. Germline V lookup: CDR1 SEHNR, CDR2 FQNEAQ (reference sequence). The CDR3 loop spans 16 amino acids. This sample stems from a study of shared clonotypes between healthy human individuals. Background on the study: Each donor contributed plates that comprised three CD4 naive, three CD4 memory, two CD8 naive and one CD8 memory.

The chain has TRBV7-9 and TRBJ2-7; 11 bases match TRBD2. The sample was naive CD4+ T cells sorted from blood. Subset described: CD45RA+ positively selected. The source is a young man in good health. Here the CDR3 reads CASSPRLAGNRHEQYF. The CDR3 coding sequence is TGTGCCAGCAGCCCCAGACTAGCGGGAAACAGGCACGAGCAGTACTTC.